This passage covers 30 T cell receptor beta chains from one sample sequenced in a study of T cell clones after liver transplantation (dated by TCRdb to about 2019). Library creation used the immunoSEQ multiplex PCR assay. The source is immuneACCESS, and TCRdb retained only in-frame sequences with V and J called. Part of the clones is not carried over; for the studies checked, unresolved V genes explain less than half of this, and the remainder is unexplained. For this sample there are about 120,000 clones; about nine tenths appear just once. The ten largest clones represent 0.83% of the sample. This material consisted of CD4+ T cells from blood, taken 12 months after liver transplant. The receptors were sampled from a human patient who received a liver transplant. After a transplant, some T cells may have been passed on by the graft donor.

The chain links TRBV4-3 to TRBJ2-1, with a possible D match to TRBD1 (5 bases). Deletions cut 3 bases from V and 6 bases from J, with 9 bases between. CDR1 is LGHNA, CDR2 YSLEER, per germline. This CDR3 is 13 amino acids long. The CDR3 protein is CASSQQGSNEQFF. The CDR3 bases are TGCGCCAGCAGCCAGCAGGGCTCCAATGAGCAGTTCTTC.

DNA for the CDR3: TGTGCCAGCTCTCGAGCGGAACCTTTGAGACCGCAAGAGACCCAGTACTTC. This encodes CASSRAEPLRPQETQYF. The chain combines TRBV18 with TRBJ2-5; D possibly corresponds to TRBD2 (5 bases). Germline V gives CDR1 KGHSH, CDR2 LQKENI. This CDR3 is built from 17 residues. With 6 bases removed from V and 2 bases from J, the gap between germline ends came to 22 bases.

In this sample, this clone turned up a few times. J is TRBJ1-3 and V is TRBV7-9; D is unclear. From germline, CDR1 is SEHNR and CDR2 FQNEAQ (reference sequence). This CDR3 is 13 amino acids long. V lost 10 bases and J lost 0, with 10 bases in between. The CDR3 spells CATEQRSGNTIYF. The CDR3 DNA reads as TGTGCCACCGAACAACGCTCTGGAAACACCATATATTTT.

The V gene is TRBV4-1, the J gene TRBJ2-7, with TRBD1 matching over 8 bases. The CDR3 totals 14 residues. Trimming removed 0 bases from V and 7 bases from J; junction bases left unmatched: 5. Germline assignment: CDR1 MGHRA and CDR2 YSYEKL. The CDR3: CASSQDQGAWEQYF. CDR3 in DNA: TGCGCCAGCAGCCAAGATCAGGGGGCCTGGGAGCAGTACTTC.

The chain couples TRBV4-2 to TRBJ2-7; D is tentatively TRBD1 or TRBD2 (6 bases each). The V gene lost 2 bases and the J gene lost 3 bases, with 17 bases spanning the gap. Per germline, CDR1 LGHNA and CDR2 YNFKEQ. The CDR3 runs to 16 residues. The CDR3 sequence: CASSQPPGAGFYEQYF. DNA for the CDR3: TGTGCCAGCAGCCAACCCCCGGGGGCAGGCTTCTACGAGCAGTACTTC.

By frequency in the sample, this clone is medium-sized. The sample has other DNA sequences that encode this CDR3 too. The chain couples TRBV5-1 to TRBJ2-2; TRBD1 is a possible D gene (6 bases). V was clipped by 3 bases and J by 5 bases, with 14 bases between them. This CDR3 comprises 15 residues. Germline assignment: CDR1 SGHRS and CDR2 YFSETQ. CDR3 sequence reads: CASSWETGRTGELFF. The CDR3 nucleotides are TGCGCCAGCAGCTGGGAGACAGGTCGGACCGGGGAGCTGTTTTTT.

The chain couples TRBV4-2 to TRBJ2-2; no clear D gene. The V end was cut by 1 base, the J end by 6 bases, with 12 bases between. CDR1 and CDR2 (germline): LGHNA, YNFKEQ. The CDR3 has 15 amino acids. CDR3 sequence reads: CASSQAAEQAGELFF. DNA for the CDR3: TGTGCCAGCAGCCAAGCCGCCGAGCAGGCCGGGGAGCTGTTTTTT.

The chain links TRBV4-2 to TRBJ2-3; 7 nucleotides align to TRBD2. The CDR3 contains 16 residues. The germline gives CDR1 LGHNA, CDR2 YNFKEQ. Losses at the gene ends were 5 bases for V and 3 bases for J; bases not matched to a gene: 11. In nucleotides, the CDR3 is TGTGCCAGCAGCTTCGCCGCGGGGAGGGCAACAGATACGCAGTATTTT. It translates to CASSFAAGRATDTQYF.

This clone showed up just once. This sequence joins TRBV2 and TRBJ1-1; weak D call: TRBD1 (6 bases). The CDR3 runs to 14 residues. Trimming left V 6 bases short and J 4 bases short, with 15 bases between. Germline loops: CDR1 SNHLY, CDR2 FYNNEI. The CDR3: CASRQQGPLTEAFF. CDR3 DNA: TGTGCCAGCAGACAACAGGGACCGCTCACTGAAGCTTTCTTT.

The V and J genes are TRBV2 and TRBJ2-1; TRBD2 matches at 11 bases. The V gene end was trimmed by 4 bases and the J gene end by 6 bases; junction bases not matched to a gene: 8. The CDR3 loop spans 16 amino acids. Germline V gene sequence: CDR1 SNHLY, CDR2 FYNNEI. CDR3 residues: CASSGPGLAEFNEQFF. The CDR3 DNA is TGTGCCAGCAGTGGGCCGGGACTAGCGGAATTCAATGAGCAGTTCTTC.

This clone has just one count. The chain combines TRBV6-6 with TRBJ2-2, with D possibly matching TRBD1 (6 bases). Germline values: CDR1 MNHNY, CDR2 SVGAGI (reference sequence). CDR3 length: 14 amino acids. V was shortened by 6 bases and J by 4 bases, with 12 bases between the two germline ends. The CDR3 coding sequence is TGTGCCAGCAGCGACAGGTTAGGCACCGGGGAGCTGTTTTTT. This encodes CASSDRLGTGELFF.

This clone was recorded only once. The chain carries TRBV6-6 and TRBJ2-5; D ambiguous. The J call may be incorrect, as the DNA end agrees better with TRBJ2-7. Germline V gene sequence: CDR1 MNHNY, CDR2 SVGAGI (reference sequence). The CDR3 is 13 amino acids. In nucleotides, the CDR3 is TGTGCCAGCAGCCTCGGACCCACCTACGAGCAGTACTTC. Translation gives CASSLGPTYEQYF.

The CDR3 sequence is CASSPGTHQVHEQYF. The CDR3 nucleotides are TGTGCCAGCAGCCCGGGGACGCACCAGGTTCACGAGCAGTACTTC. The rearrangement joins TRBV6-5 to TRBJ2-7; D is possibly TRBD1 or TRBD2 (5 bases each). The CDR3 is 15 amino acids. CDR1 MNHEY and CDR2 SVGAGI come from the germline V gene. V was cut by 6 bases and J by 5 bases, with 20 bases left in between.

The chain recombines TRBV11-3 with TRBJ2-7; D might be TRBD2 (5 bases). This CDR3 has 17 residues. The V gene's germline CDR1 is SGHNT and CDR2 YENEEA. Trimming shortened V by 1 base and J by 7 bases, and 23 bases separated the two germline ends. The CDR3 coding sequence is TGTGCCAGCAGCTTAGCAGGCTCGGGATCGCTAACGAGGGAGCAGTACTTC. Translation: CASSLAGSGSLTREQYF.

This clone appeared a single time. The chain has TRBV19 and TRBJ1-4; tentatively, D is TRBD1 (6 bases). The CDR3 totals 17 residues. Trimming took 3 bases from V and 4 from J, leaving 18 bases between them. CDR1 LNHDA and CDR2 SQIVND come from the germline V gene (reference sequence). CDR3 sequence: CASSIRARGRINEKLFF. The CDR3 region has the DNA TGTGCCAGTAGTATCCGGGCCAGGGGACGTATTAATGAAAAACTGTTTTTT.

This chain joins TRBV5-6 and TRBJ1-3; D remains unclear. The V gene lost 4 bases and the J gene lost 1 base, with 9 bases spanning the gap. This CDR3 is 14 amino acids long. The germline CDR1 and CDR2 sequences are SGHDT and YYEEEE. The CDR3 DNA is TGTGCCAGCAGCCAGACTGATTCTGGAAACACCATATATTTT. Translating gives CASSQTDSGNTIYF. Looking up the rest from reference TRBV5-6 and TRBJ1-3 gives the full variable domain: DAGVTQSPTHLIKTRGQQVTLRCSPKSGHDTVSWYQQALGQGPQFIFQYYEEEERQRGNFPDRFSGHQFPNYSSELNVNALLLGDSALYLCASSQTDSGNTIYFGEGSWLTVV.

This clone appeared once. The chain is built from TRBV4-2 and TRBJ2-3; tentatively, D is TRBD2 (6 bases). The CDR3 covers 15 residues. V lost 2 bases, J lost 4 bases, and 13 bases lay in between. Per germline, CDR1 LGHNA and CDR2 YNFKEQ. CDR3 region: CASSQLSGSADTQYF. The CDR3 DNA reads TGTGCCAGCAGCCAACTTAGCGGTTCGGCAGATACGCAGTATTTT.

The chain combines TRBV5-3 with TRBJ1-5; TRBD1 agrees at 8 bases. TRBV5-3 is an ORF; its function is uncertain. The CDR3 loop spans 16 amino acids. Trimming took 2 bases from V and 2 from J; bases not matched to a gene: 6. The CDR3 sequence is CARSFQGALRNQPQHF. The CDR3 nucleotides are TGTGCCAGAAGCTTTCAGGGGGCCCTACGCAATCAGCCCCAGCATTTT.

This chain connects TRBV19 to TRBJ2-5, with D perhaps TRBD2 (6 bases). The germline gives CDR1 LNHDA, CDR2 SQIVND (reference sequence). The CDR3 has 14 residues. Trimming pared 5 bases from V and 3 bases from J, leaving 13 bases between. DNA for the CDR3: TGTGCCAGTAGTTCGGGCGGGACGAAAGAGACCCAGTACTTC. Translated, it gives CASSSGGTKETQYF. Drawing the rest from reference TRBV19 and TRBJ2-5, the complete variable domain is DGGITQSPKYLFRKEGQNVTLSCEQNLNHDAMYWYRQDPGQGLRLIYYSQIVNDFQKGDIAEGYSVSREKKESFPLTVTSAQKNPTAFYLCASSSGGTKETQYFGPGTRLLVL.

The chain couples TRBV2 to TRBJ2-7; 8 nucleotides align to TRBD1. Trimming cost V 5 bases and J 5 bases; bases outside gene matches: 11. Germline V CDR1 and CDR2: SNHLY, FYNNEI. This CDR3 spans 15 amino acids. CDR3 residues: CASSSQGATAHEQYF. The DNA for the CDR3 is TGTGCCAGCAGTTCCCAGGGGGCCACCGCCCACGAGCAGTACTTC.

V and J are TRBV7-9 and TRBJ2-2; D remains ambiguous. The CDR3 is 13 residues long. The germline CDR1 and CDR2 sequences are SEHNR and FQNEAQ (reference sequence). V was shortened by 2 bases and J by 5 bases, with 6 bases between the two germline ends. This CDR3 reads CASSLQLTGELFF. CDR3 nucleotides: TGTGCCAGCAGCTTACAGTTAACCGGGGAGCTGTTTTTT.

The CDR3 nucleotides read TGTGCCAGCGCGTCAGGGTACACCGGGGAGCTGTTTTTT. Amino acid sequence: CASASGYTGELFF. The chain combines TRBV2 with TRBJ2-2; maybe TRBD1 (5 bases). CDR3 length: 13 residues. Trimming took 8 bases from V and 3 from J, leaving 10 bases between them. Germline CDR1 is SNHLY and CDR2 is FYNNEI.

The rearrangement links TRBV28 to TRBJ2-7, with no clear D. V was cut by 7 bases and J by 1 base, with 5 bases left in between. The CDR3 is 11 amino acids. In germline, CDR1 is MDHEN, CDR2 SYDVKM. The CDR3: CASMGSYEQYF. The CDR3 bases are TGTGCCAGCATGGGTTCCTACGAGCAGTACTTC.

The chain couples TRBV2 to TRBJ2-7; a weak D match, TRBD1 (6 bases). There are 15 residues in the CDR3. Trimming stripped 11 bases from V and 1 base from J, with 21 bases between. Germline CDR1 reads SNHLY; CDR2 reads FYNNEI. This CDR3 reads CAGQGFRDGSYEQYF. CDR3 coding DNA: TGTGCCGGTCAGGGGTTCCGGGACGGATCCTACGAGCAGTACTTC.

This chain connects TRBV10-2 to TRBJ2-7; TRBD1 aligns across 7 bases. Germline assignment: CDR1 WSHSY and CDR2 SAAADI. V shed 4 bases, J shed 3 bases, and the junction held 3 bases outside the gene matches. The CDR3 runs to 13 residues. In DNA, the CDR3 is TGCGCCAGCAGTGTCGGGACAGACTACGAGCAGTACTTC. Translating it yields CASSVGTDYEQYF.

V is TRBV18 and J is TRBJ1-2; TRBD1 agrees at 9 bases. The length of the CDR3 is 15 residues. The germline CDR1 and CDR2 sequences are KGHSH and LQKENI. V trimming: 2 bases; J trimming: 4 bases; junction bases outside the gene matches: 5. CDR3 sequence (DNA): TGTGCCAGCTCACCAGGGACAGGGAGTAGCTATGGCTACACCTTC. This sequence encodes CASSPGTGSSYGYTF. The variable domain in full, with the rest retrieved from reference TRBV18 and TRBJ1-2, is NAGVMQNPRHLVRRRGQEARLRCSPMKGHSHVYWYRQLPEEGLKFMVYLQKENIIDESGMPKERFSAEFPKEGPSILRIQQVVRGDSAAYFCASSPGTGSSYGYTFGSGTRLTVV.

This clone was recorded only once. This chain joins TRBV19 and TRBJ1-2; D remains ambiguous. This CDR3 has 12 residues. Trimming stripped 6 bases from V and 8 bases from J, with 13 bases between. Per the germline V gene, CDR1 is LNHDA and CDR2 is SQIVND (reference sequence). The CDR3: CASSPPVGGYTF. Here the CDR3 DNA reads TGTGCCAGTAGCCCCCCCGTAGGCGGCTACACCTTC.

The chain uses TRBV10-3 and TRBJ2-2, with TRBD2 matching 7 bases. With 2 bases clipped from V and 4 bases from J, the junction kept 10 bases outside the gene matches. CDR3 length equals 17 residues. Looked up from germline, CDR1 is ENHRY and CDR2 is SYGVKD. The chain's CDR3 is CAISEGLVREVTGELFF. The CDR3 nucleotides read TGTGCCATCAGTGAGGGACTAGTACGGGAGGTCACCGGGGAGCTGTTTTTT.

V is TRBV5-1 and J is TRBJ2-7; perhaps D is TRBD1 or TRBD2 (5 bases each). This CDR3 has 14 amino acids. In germline, CDR1 is SGHRS, CDR2 YFSETQ. V was pared by 2 bases and J by 0 bases, with 9 bases between. CDR3 protein: CASSLGTSSYEQYF. DNA for the CDR3: TGCGCCAGCAGCTTAGGGACGAGCTCCTACGAGCAGTACTTC.

The chain is built from TRBV5-1 and TRBJ2-5, with D maybe TRBD1 (5 bases). This CDR3 spans 15 amino acids. Germline V gives CDR1 SGHRS, CDR2 YFSETQ. The ends were cut back, 0 bases at V and 4 bases at J, with 13 bases in the middle. The CDR3 nucleotides are TGCGCCAGCAGCTTGGGGGGCGCTCTGGGAGAGACCCAGTACTTC. Amino acid sequence: CASSLGGALGETQYF.